Listed below are T cell receptor beta chains from one sample, sequenced in a study of identical twins. One entry per CDR3 protein, called by TCRdb with MiXCR from the 5' RACE reads. The data hold around 650,000 distinct CDR3 sequences, with less than 9% observed a single time. The same data also contributed to another study, on yellow fever vaccine responses in identical twins.

Specimen: PBMCs. These TCRs come from a young woman in good health. Each CDR3 is given with its conserved first and last residue. The D gene is left open where the match is weak. Where a row states a size, it is once, few, many or the class of an expanded clone; other rows omit it.

J gene	V gene	D gene	clone size	CDR3 DNA	CDR3 protein
TRBJ2-1	TRBV20-1	.	many	TGCAGTGCTATACTAGTTCGTATCGATGAGCAGTTCTTC	CSAILVRIDEQFF
TRBJ1-5	TRBV10-3	.	.	TGTGCCATCAGAGGGGGAGATCAGCCCCAGCATTTT	CAIRGGDQPQHF
TRBJ2-3	TRBV5-1	.	many	TGCGCCAGCAGCTTGACAACGACAGATACGCAGTATTTT	CASSLTTTDTQYF
TRBJ1-5	TRBV15	.	many	TGTGCCACCAGCAGAGAAATGGCAGTCAATCAGCCCCAGCATTTT	CATSREMAVNQPQHF
TRBJ2-5	TRBV7-9	.	.	TGTGCCAGCCCCTCGGGGGACCTCCAAGAGACCCAGTACTTC	CASPSGDLQETQYF
TRBJ2-3	TRBV14	.	few	TGTGCCAGCAGCGCGCAGCGGCTAAGCACAGATACGCAGTATTTT	CASSAQRLSTDTQYF
TRBJ2-5	TRBV28	.	.	TGTGCCAGCACCTTATCCGGGACATGGGAGACCCAGTACTTC	CASTLSGTWETQYF
TRBJ2-7	TRBV9	.	many	TGTGCCAGCAGCGTAGAACTAGGGACCTACGAGCAGTACTTC	CASSVELGTYEQYF
TRBJ1-2	TRBV3-1	.	few	TGTGCCAGCAGCCAAGTTACCAGGAAGGATGGCTACACCTTC	CASSQVTRKDGYTF
TRBJ1-2	TRBV7-9	.	many	TGTGCCAGCAGCTTAGTATCGGGGGTGGACTATGGCTACACCTTC	CASSLVSGVDYGYTF
TRBJ2-6	TRBV5-5	.	few	TGTGCCAGCAGCTTGGTCAGCTCTGGGGCCAACGTCCTGACTTTC	CASSLVSSGANVLTF
TRBJ2-3	TRBV15	.	.	TGTGCCACCAGCAGAGATGGGGGGAGAGATACGCAGTATTTT	CATSRDGGRDTQYF
TRBJ2-5	TRBV5-5	.	.	TGTGCCAGCAGCACCAGAGGACTCTCCATCCCCACTTCGGAGACCCAGTACTTC	CASSTRGLSIPTSETQYF
TRBJ2-1	TRBV19	TRBD2	few	TGTGCCAGTAAGGCACTAGCGGGAGCTGGTGAGCAGTTCTTC	CASKALAGAGEQFF